These 26 T cell receptor beta chains were all obtained from the same sample, sequenced in a study of cytomegalovirus exposure and HLA in healthy donors. Primers for the PCR totalled 60 Vbeta and 13 Jbeta. Some clones are missing from TCRdb's copy, which holds only in-frame ones; the method was immunoSEQ multiplex PCR. The profile shows 150,000 to 200,000 clones, 60% to 85% of them singletons. The sample was PBMCs. Receptors originate from a male donor in good health and CMV-seropositive.

This chain joins TRBV6-1 and TRBJ1-4; the D is unclear. Germline-derived CDR1 and CDR2 are MNHNS and SASEGT. V was clipped by 4 bases and J by 5 bases, with 14 bases between them. This CDR3 has 15 residues. The CDR3 loop is CASSAYGSENEKLFF. The CDR3 nucleotides are TGTGCCAGCAGTGCCTACGGGAGCGAAAATGAAAAACTGTTTTTT.

The chain recombines TRBV30 with TRBJ2-2, with TRBD2 matching 11 bases. The CDR3 covers 13 residues. Germline CDR1 GTSNPN, CDR2 SVGIG (reference sequence). With 7 bases clipped from V and 3 bases from J, the junction kept 1 base outside the gene matches. The CDR3: CASTSGDTGELFF. The DNA for the CDR3 is TGTGCCTCGACTAGCGGGGACACCGGGGAGCTGTTTTTT.

This rearrangement joins TRBV5-4 to TRBJ2-3; a weak D match, TRBD1 (6 bases). Germline V gene lookup returns CDR1 SGHNT and CDR2 YYREEE (reference sequence). The ends were cut back, 10 bases at V and 5 bases at J, with 8 bases in the middle. The CDR3 sequence is 10 residues long. In nucleotides, the CDR3 is TGTGCCGAGGGGGTAGATACGCAGTATTTT. Its protein is CAEGVDTQYF.

This clone was observed once. The chain recombines TRBV30 with TRBJ2-3; D possibly corresponds to TRBD2 (7 bases). V lost 3 bases, J lost 3 bases, and 19 bases lay in between. The CDR3 has 16 amino acids. Germline V gene lookup returns CDR1 GTSNPN and CDR2 SVGIG (reference sequence). The DNA of the CDR3 is TGTGCCTGGAGGAGGGGGGGGCACCACGCAACAGATACGCAGTATTTT. Protein sequence: CAWRRGGHHATDTQYF.

V usage is TRBV12-5 and J usage is TRBJ2-3; perhaps TRBD2 as D (6 bases). Trimming took 5 bases from V and 2 from J, leaving 14 bases between them. Germline V CDR1 and CDR2: LGHNT, FRNRAP. This CDR3 has 15 amino acids. The CDR3 DNA reads TGTGCTAGTGGTCTGCGGGGCATTGACACAGATACGCAGTATTTT. Amino acids: CASGLRGIDTDTQYF.

The V call is TRBV2, the J call TRBJ1-2; 8 bases match TRBD1. From germline, CDR1 is SNHLY and CDR2 FYNNEI. J lost 5 bases, V lost 6 bases, and 17 bases had no gene match. The CDR3 covers 17 residues. The DNA of the CDR3 is TGTGCCAGCAGCCGATCAACTTACGGACAGGGCAGATATGGCTACACCTTC. It codes for CASSRSTYGQGRYGYTF.

The chain couples TRBV13 to TRBJ2-1; D uncertain. Trimming cost V 3 bases and J 8 bases, with 5 bases left between them. The CDR3 covers 11 residues. Germline V gene data show CDR1 as PRHDT and CDR2 as FYEKMQ (reference sequence). In DNA, the CDR3 is TGTGCCAGCAGCTTGGGCTATGAGCAGTTCTTC. Its translation: CASSLGYEQFF.

This chain uses TRBV19 with TRBJ1-4; maybe TRBD1 (6 bases). V lost 7 bases and J 5 bases, leaving 14 bases between the germline ends. The CDR3 is made up of 14 amino acids. Germline loops: CDR1 LNHDA, CDR2 SQIVND (reference sequence). CDR3 sequence: CASMRGTANEKLFF. CDR3 DNA: TGTGCCAGTATGAGGGGGACCGCGAATGAAAAACTGTTTTTT.

The sample holds a few counts of this clone. The CDR3 sequence: CASSLTGWADTQYF. CDR3 DNA: TGTGCCAGCAGCTTAACGGGATGGGCAGATACGCAGTATTTT. This chain connects TRBV7-8 to TRBJ2-3; possibly TRBD2 for D (5 bases). Germline V CDR1 and CDR2: SGHVS, FQNEAQ. Trimming took 2 bases from V and 4 from J, leaving 10 bases between them. This CDR3 region has 14 residues.

J is TRBJ1-1 and V is TRBV18, with 8 bases identical to TRBD1. The CDR3 contains 17 residues. Germline CDR1 is KGHSH and CDR2 is LQKENI. V dropped 6 bases and J dropped 1; count of bases not matched to a gene: 13. The CDR3 DNA sequence: TGTGCCAGCTCCCCTGGGACAGGCTCACCCCAGAACACTGAAGCTTTCTTT. Translated, it gives CASSPGTGSPQNTEAFF. Using reference TRBV18 and TRBJ1-1 for the parts outside the CDR3, the full variable domain is NAGVMQNPRHLVRRRGQEARLRCSPMKGHSHVYWYRQLPEEGLKFMVYLQKENIIDESGMPKERFSAEFPKEGPSILRIQQVVRGDSAAYFCASSPGTGSPQNTEAFFGQGTRLTVV.

The genes are TRBV6-1 and TRBJ2-1, with a tentative D call TRBD2 (5 bases). Per the germline V gene, CDR1 is MNHNS and CDR2 is SASEGT. Trimming took off 4 bases at V and 0 bases at J, with 10 bases between the two ends. The CDR3 totals 15 residues. The CDR3 DNA reads TGTGCCAGCAGTGGGAGGTTGAGCTCCTACAATGAGCAGTTCTTC. It codes for CASSGRLSSYNEQFF.

The V gene is TRBV4-2, the J gene TRBJ1-2; D is perhaps TRBD1 (5 bases). This CDR3 region has 12 residues. CDR1 LGHNA and CDR2 YNFKEQ come from the germline V gene. The germline V and J ends were trimmed by 3 bases and 7 bases, with 9 bases remaining between them. CDR3 sequence: CASSHDRLGYTF. CDR3 DNA sequence: TGTGCCAGCAGCCATGACAGACTTGGCTACACCTTC.

This clone was counted once. The rearrangement links TRBV19 to TRBJ1-2, with D maybe TRBD1 (6 bases). The length of the CDR3 is 15 residues. Trimming left V 4 bases short and J 7 bases short, with 19 bases between. Germline V gene lookup returns CDR1 LNHDA and CDR2 SQIVND (reference sequence). Here the CDR3 reads CASSKTGPWGSGYTF. DNA of the CDR3: TGTGCCAGTAGTAAGACAGGCCCTTGGGGTTCTGGCTACACCTTC.

The CDR3 DNA reads TGTGCTAGTGGTTCGACCCCCCCGACAGGGGTAAAAGAGACCCAGTACTTC. Its protein product is CASGSTPPTGVKETQYF. The chain links TRBV12-5 to TRBJ2-5; 8 nucleotides line up with TRBD1. Trimming at V came to 4 bases and at J to 3 bases, leaving 13 bases not matched to a gene. This CDR3 is built from 17 residues. Germline CDR1 LGHNT, CDR2 FRNRAP.

The chain couples TRBV6-5 to TRBJ2-7; D call uncertain. Germline assignment: CDR1 MNHEY and CDR2 SVGAGI. The CDR3 covers 14 residues. The V end was cut by 2 bases, the J end by 2 bases, with 10 bases between. This CDR3 is CASSYNGLPYEQYF. Written as DNA, the CDR3 is TGTGCCAGCAGTTACAACGGGTTGCCCTACGAGCAGTACTTC.

Remarks on this clone: A read error is likely here: a far larger clone is one base away. At the DNA level, this CDR3 is encoded by other sequences in the same sample as well. The rearrangement uses TRBV5-4 and TRBJ1-1; D possibly corresponds to TRBD1 (6 bases). Trimming shortened V by 4 bases and J by 3 bases, and 13 bases separated the two germline ends. From germline, CDR1 is SGHNT and CDR2 YYREEE (reference sequence). CDR3 length equals 14 residues. The CDR3 DNA reads as TGTGCCAGCAGCCAAGATAGGGGGTACACTGAAGCTTTCTTT. Residues: CASSQDRGYTEAFF.

DNA for the CDR3: TGTGCCAGCAGTGTTGTGGGCAGTGCCGGGGAGCTGTTTTTT. Protein sequence: CASSVVGSAGELFF. The chain carries TRBV6-5 and TRBJ2-2, with D uncertain. V was cut by 5 bases and J by 6 bases, with 13 bases left in between. The CDR3 runs 14 residues. Germline CDR1 is MNHEY and CDR2 is SVGAGI.

The chain couples TRBV5-1 to TRBJ1-4; D possibly corresponds to TRBD1 (5 bases). CDR1 is SGHRS and CDR2 is YFSETQ in the germline V gene. With 3 bases removed from V and 2 bases from J, the gap between germline ends came to 11 bases. The length of the CDR3 is 15 residues. The CDR3 region has the DNA TGCGCCAGCAGCTCTGAAGGGGCGACTAATGAAAAACTGTTTTTT. It specifies CASSSEGATNEKLFF.

DNA of the CDR3: TGTGCCAGCAGCCAAGATTGGGCGGGGGGGATATCTGGGGCCAACGTCCTGACTTTC. Amino acid sequence: CASSQDWAGGISGANVLTF. V gene TRBV4-2 combines with J gene TRBJ2-6; 9 bases are shared with TRBD2. Per germline, CDR1 LGHNA and CDR2 YNFKEQ. V dropped 0 bases and J dropped 1; count of bases not matched to a gene: 7. This CDR3 comprises 19 residues.

The rearrangement links TRBV6-1 to TRBJ2-7, with 11 bases aligning to TRBD1. After removal of 5 bases from V and 5 bases from J, the junction contained 2 bases not matched to a gene. The CDR3 runs to 13 residues. Germline V gives CDR1 MNHNS, CDR2 SASEGT. CDR3 nucleotide sequence: TGTGCCAGCAGTCGGACAGGGGGCGACGAGCAGTACTTC. Protein sequence: CASSRTGGDEQYF.

The chain links TRBV7-2 to TRBJ2-2; tentative D call: TRBD2 (6 bases). Trimming took off 4 bases at V and 0 bases at J, with 21 bases between the two ends. Germline loops: CDR1 SGHTA, CDR2 FQGNSA. The CDR3 totals 19 residues. The CDR3 reads CASSSQGLRGGTNTGELFF. Written as DNA, the CDR3 is TGTGCCAGCAGCTCCCAAGGGTTGCGTGGGGGGACGAACACCGGGGAGCTGTTTTTT.

This clone has more than one count but fewer than ten. This chain connects TRBV6-1 to TRBJ1-2; 9 nucleotides line up with TRBD1. The ends lost 10 bases at V and 5 bases at J; junction bases unmatched: 11. Germline V gene data show CDR1 as MNHNS and CDR2 as SASEGT. The CDR3 covers 14 residues. CDR3 loop: CATPIQGALYGYTF. As DNA, the CDR3 is TGTGCCACCCCTATACAGGGGGCCCTTTATGGCTACACCTTC.

The genes are TRBV6-1 and TRBJ2-7; TRBD2 aligns across 9 bases. With 8 bases clipped from V and 2 bases from J, the junction kept 4 bases outside the gene matches. The CDR3 runs to 13 residues. From germline, CDR1 is MNHNS and CDR2 SASEGT. The CDR3 DNA reads as TGTGCCAGCCGGCGGGGGGGCCCCTACGAGCAGTACTTC. Amino acid sequence: CASRRGGPYEQYF.

The table lists this clone with a few counts. The CDR3 nucleotides are TGTGCCAGCAGCCCCGGCTCCTATAATTCACCCCTCCACTTT. Residues: CASSPGSYNSPLHF. V is TRBV2 and J is TRBJ1-6; no definite D call. Germline V lookup: CDR1 SNHLY, CDR2 FYNNEI. The CDR3 extends over 14 amino acids. The ends were cut back, 6 bases at V and 0 bases at J, with 6 bases in the middle.

The table lists this clone with a few counts. This sequence joins TRBV6-6 and TRBJ2-1, with D hard to call. CDR1 and CDR2 (germline): MNHNY, SVGAGI (reference sequence). The V end was cut by 8 bases, the J end by 1 base, with 12 bases between. There are 14 residues in the CDR3. The CDR3 here is CASRGGRSYNEQFF. In DNA, the CDR3 is TGTGCCAGCCGCGGTGGCCGGTCCTACAATGAGCAGTTCTTC.

The V call is TRBV5-4, the J call TRBJ1-1; 8 bases line up with TRBD1. This CDR3 has 15 residues. After removal of 2 bases from V and 0 bases from J, the junction contained 3 bases not matched to a gene. Germline V gives CDR1 SGHNT, CDR2 YYREEE (reference sequence). The CDR3 nucleotides are TGTGCCAGCAGCTTCCAGACAGGGGTGAACACTGAAGCTTTCTTT. Translation: CASSFQTGVNTEAFF.